What follows are 30 T cell receptor beta chains derived from one specimen sequenced in a study of vaccination and CD4 T cells after COVID-19. These TCRs are of unknown antigen specificity. Scientists ran DNA taken from cultured CD4+ T cells through the Oncomine TCR Beta short-read assay for sequencing. TCRdb reanalysed the PCR reads using MiXCR and keeps one entry per CDR3 protein. The sample yields about 15,000 distinct CDR3 sequences, roughly two fifths seen once. Treatment defined: roughly ten-day PBMC culture with coronavirus spike peptide pools or control peptides (ViraFEST assay). The starting material was CD4+ T cells from blood, cultured in vitro, obtained before SARS-CoV-2 vaccination. Receptors were obtained from a human donor who had recovered from COVID-19.

This rearrangement joins TRBV6-1 to TRBJ1-1, with 9 bases aligning to TRBD1. The CDR3 runs to 13 residues. The germline V gene has CDR1 MNHNS and CDR2 SASEGT. The trim removed 6 bases at V and 4 bases at J, leaving 3 bases unmatched. CDR3 DNA: TGTGCCAGCAGCCCGGGACAGGGCACTGAAGCTTTCTTT. Amino acids: CASSPGQGTEAFF.

CDR3 DNA: TGTGCCACCAGTGAATCCTTGACAGGGAATACGCAGTATTTT. As protein: CATSESLTGNTQYF. The chain links TRBV24-1 to TRBJ2-3, with 7 bases fitting TRBD1. Germline-derived CDR1 and CDR2 are KGHDR and SFDVKD. This CDR3 has 14 amino acids. J gave up 7 bases and V 4 bases, and 7 bases lay outside the gene matches.

This clonotype was detected only a few times. The chain recombines TRBV15 with TRBJ2-4; 9 bases fit TRBD1. Trimming took 1 base from V and 3 from J; bases not matched to a gene: 4. This CDR3 is 16 amino acids long. The V gene's germline CDR1 is LNHNV and CDR2 YYDKDF (reference sequence). The CDR3 coding sequence is TGTGCCACCAGCAGAGGGGACAGGGAAGTCAAAAACATTCAGTACTTC. Amino acid sequence: CATSRGDREVKNIQYF.

The chain combines TRBV5-4 with TRBJ2-1; 8 bases fit TRBD2. Trimming took 2 bases from V and 8 from J; bases not matched to a gene: 9. The CDR3 is 15 residues long. CDR1 SGHNT and CDR2 YYREEE come from the germline V gene (reference sequence). The CDR3 protein is CASSFSREGPDEQFF. Written as DNA, the CDR3 is TGTGCCAGCAGCTTTAGCCGGGAGGGCCCGGATGAGCAGTTCTTC.

This chain links TRBV19 with TRBJ1-1, with 9 bases fitting TRBD1. Germline V gene data show CDR1 as LNHDA and CDR2 as SQIVND (reference sequence). This CDR3 comprises 14 residues. V lost 10 bases and J lost 5; bases outside the gene matches: 11. The CDR3 DNA reads TGTGCCACCAAGCCGGGACAGGGAAATACTGAAGCTTTCTTT. This translates into CATKPGQGNTEAFF. The full variable domain, in which reference TRBV19 and TRBJ1-1 provide the parts outside the CDR3, is DGGITQSPKYLFRKEGQNVTLSCEQNLNHDAMYWYRQDPGQGLRLIYYSQIVNDFQKGDIAEGYSVSREKKESFPLTVTSAQKNPTAFYLCATKPGQGNTEAFFGQGTRLTVV.

The V gene is TRBV6-4, the J gene TRBJ2-3, with 12 bases matching TRBD2. The CDR3 is 15 residues long. The germline gives CDR1 MRHNA, CDR2 SNTAGT. Unmatched junction bases numbered 5, after V lost 5 bases and J lost 5 bases. The CDR3 DNA reads TGTGCCAGCAGTCCTAGCGGGAGGGCGGGAGATACGCAGTATTTT. This sequence encodes CASSPSGRAGDTQYF.

The chain has TRBV15 and TRBJ2-7; perhaps TRBD2 as D (6 bases). The germline V gene has CDR1 LNHNV and CDR2 YYDKDF (reference sequence). Trimming removed 0 bases from V and 7 bases from J, with 10 bases in between. The length of the CDR3 is 13 residues. The CDR3 is CATSREVGREQYF. CDR3 nucleotide sequence: TGTGCCACCAGCAGAGAAGTAGGGAGGGAGCAGTACTTC.

This clonotype has a handful of counts. The genes are TRBV27 and TRBJ2-7; D assignment may be TRBD1 or TRBD2 (5 bases each). Germline values: CDR1 MNHEY, CDR2 SMNVEV (reference sequence). The V and J ends lost 6 bases and 7 bases respectively, with 19 bases between them. The CDR3 extends over 14 amino acids. The CDR3 protein is CASRLAIGAPEQYF. CDR3 in DNA: TGTGCCAGCAGGCTAGCCATCGGGGCCCCAGAGCAGTACTTC.

The J gene is TRBJ2-2, the V gene TRBV19, with D tentatively TRBD1 (5 bases). The germline V gene encodes CDR1 LNHDA and CDR2 SQIVND (reference sequence). The CDR3 sequence is 11 residues long. Trimming took off 9 bases at V and 5 bases at J, with 7 bases between the two ends. The CDR3 is CASQGTGELFF. CDR3 bases: TGTGCCAGCCAGGGTACCGGGGAGCTGTTTTTT.

This clonotype was seen a handful of times. The V call is TRBV20-1, the J call TRBJ2-5, with TRBD1 matching over 7 bases. The trim removed 6 bases at V and 2 bases at J, leaving 12 bases unmatched. This CDR3 has 15 residues. Germline V gene lookup returns CDR1 DFQATT and CDR2 SNEGSKA (reference sequence). CDR3 nucleotide sequence: TGCAGTGCAATCACCGACAGGGACCATCAAGAGACCCAGTACTTC. Its protein product is CSAITDRDHQETQYF.

This clonotype ranks as medium-sized. The chain carries TRBV6-2 or TRBV6-3 and TRBJ2-3; D is ambiguous. The CDR3 is 16 amino acids. Between the trimmed V and J ends, which lost 7 bases and 1 base, there was a span of 18 bases. Germline CDR1 and CDR2: MNHEY and SVGEGT. The CDR3, as DNA: TGTGCCAGCAATAACGGTTGGACGGGTCGCACAGATACGCAGTATTTT. Translated: CASNNGWTGRTDTQYF.

This clonotype appeared a few times. The rearrangement uses TRBV25-1 and TRBJ1-2; 8 bases match TRBD1. The CDR3 totals 18 residues. Germline loops: CDR1 MGHDK, CDR2 SYGVNS. V lost 8 bases and J lost 1; bases outside the gene matches: 18. The CDR3 region has the DNA TGTGCCAGCTCAGCTTTCGGGACAGGAAGTGTCTATAACTATGGCTACACCTTC. It specifies CASSAFGTGSVYNYGYTF.

The rearrangement uses TRBV6-1 and TRBJ2-7; 10 bases map to TRBD2. The V gene end was trimmed by 6 bases and the J gene end by 2 bases; junction bases not matched to a gene: 7. Germline assignment: CDR1 MNHNS and CDR2 SASEGT. The CDR3 spans 15 residues. This CDR3 reads CASRHDTSGTYEQYF. The DNA for the CDR3 is TGTGCCAGCAGACACGACACTAGCGGGACCTACGAGCAGTACTTC.

The V call is TRBV6-1, the J call TRBJ2-5; 12 bases are shared with TRBD1. There are 15 residues in the CDR3. CDR1 and CDR2 (germline): MNHNS, SASEGT. The V gene end was trimmed by 5 bases and the J gene end by 5 bases; junction bases not matched to a gene: 6. The DNA for the CDR3 is TGTGCCAGCAGTCTACTGGGACAGGGGGCGGAGACCCAGTACTTC. This codes for CASSLLGQGAETQYF.

This sequence joins TRBV20-1 and TRBJ2-7; maybe TRBD1 (6 bases). CDR3 size: 14 residues. Between the trimmed V and J ends, which lost 6 bases and 2 bases, there was a span of 17 bases. Germline V lookup: CDR1 DFQATT, CDR2 SNEGSKA (reference sequence). The chain's CDR3 is CSAPSRTAAYEQYF. The CDR3 nucleotides read TGCAGTGCCCCTTCCAGGACAGCTGCCTACGAGCAGTACTTC.

This clonotype was seen only a few times. V is TRBV19 and J is TRBJ1-6; a possible D gene is TRBD1 (5 bases). The CDR3 runs 14 residues. Germline V gene sequence: CDR1 LNHDA, CDR2 SQIVND (reference sequence). V was clipped by 7 bases and J by 5 bases, with 12 bases between them. The CDR3 region is CASKEGIHNSPLHF. The CDR3 bases are TGTGCCAGTAAAGAGGGGATCCATAATTCACCCCTCCACTTT. The variable domain in full, completed from reference TRBV19 and TRBJ1-6, reads DGGITQSPKYLFRKEGQNVTLSCEQNLNHDAMYWYRQDPGQGLRLIYYSQIVNDFQKGDIAEGYSVSREKKESFPLTVTSAQKNPTAFYLCASKEGIHNSPLHFGNGTRLTVT.

This clonotype has just a few counts. V usage is TRBV28 and J usage is TRBJ1-5; D perhaps matches TRBD1 (5 bases). This CDR3 has 15 residues. Germline CDR1 reads MDHEN; CDR2 reads SYDVKM. V lost 2 bases and J lost 6, with 14 bases in between. CDR3 region: CASSLAVGVGQPQHF. As DNA, the CDR3 is TGTGCCAGCAGTTTAGCCGTAGGGGTTGGTCAGCCCCAGCATTTT. The variable domain in full, completed from reference TRBV28 and TRBJ1-5, reads DVKVTQSSRYLVKRTGEKVFLECVQDMDHENMFWYRQDPGLGLRLIYFSYDVKMKEKGDIPEGYSVSREKKERFSLILESASTNQTSMYLCASSLAVGVGQPQHFGDGTRLSIL.

V usage is TRBV11-2 and J usage is TRBJ2-3, with 7 bases that match TRBD1. Germline values: CDR1 SGHAT, CDR2 FQNNGV. The CDR3 loop spans 18 amino acids. V lost 2 bases to trimming and J lost 4 bases; unmatched junction nucleotides: 15. DNA for the CDR3: TGTGCCAGCAGCTTAAGGCCCTCGGGCAGGGGGAATGCAGATACGCAGTATTTT. It is translated as CASSLRPSGRGNADTQYF.

DNA for the CDR3: TGTGCCAGTAGTATTCTACTACTCTCGAGGGAGCGGGCAGATACGCAGTATTTT. Translating it yields CASSILLLSRERADTQYF. J is TRBJ2-3 and V is TRBV19, with a possible D match to TRBD2 (6 bases). Germline V CDR1 and CDR2: LNHDA, SQIVND (reference sequence). With 3 bases removed from V and 4 bases from J, the gap between germline ends came to 23 bases. This CDR3 contains 18 residues.

This chain joins TRBV6-2 or TRBV6-3 and TRBJ2-7; D gene ambiguous. The CDR3 covers 16 residues. Trimming removed 6 bases from V and 2 bases from J, with 20 bases in between. The germline V gene has CDR1 MNHEY and CDR2 SVGEGT. In nucleotides, the CDR3 is TGTGCCAGCAGCACCTATGCTTGGGTCCCCACCTACGAGCAGTACTTC. Translating it yields CASSTYAWVPTYEQYF.

This clonotype has only a few counts. The chain carries TRBV7-3 and TRBJ1-1, with a possible D match to TRBD1 (5 bases). V lost 3 bases and J 7 bases, leaving 12 bases between the germline ends. Germline V lookup: CDR1 SGHTA, CDR2 FQGTGA. The CDR3 is 13 residues long. The DNA for the CDR3 is TGTGCCAGCAGCTTTGAGCCGGGACTTGAAGCTTTCTTT. This encodes CASSFEPGLEAFF.

The V call is TRBV28, the J call TRBJ1-5; D call uncertain. This CDR3 region has 12 residues. V lost 8 bases, J lost 5 bases, and 10 bases lay in between. From germline, CDR1 is MDHEN and CDR2 SYDVKM. CDR3 in amino acids: CASEDRYQPQHF. CDR3 coding DNA: TGTGCCAGCGAGGACCGCTATCAGCCCCAGCATTTT.

The rearrangement uses TRBV19 and TRBJ1-5, with 10 bases that match TRBD1. This CDR3 region has 14 residues. The germline V gene encodes CDR1 LNHDA and CDR2 SQIVND (reference sequence). V trimming: 5 bases; J trimming: 7 bases; junction bases outside the gene matches: 5. The CDR3, as DNA: TGTGCCAGTAGTTCAGAGACAGGGGGCCAGCCCCAGCATTTT. Protein sequence: CASSSETGGQPQHF.

This clonotype was recorded a few times. J is TRBJ1-3 and V is TRBV11-3; TRBD1 might be the D (5 bases). Trimming pared 7 bases from V and 4 bases from J, leaving 8 bases between. The germline V gene encodes CDR1 SGHNT and CDR2 YENEEA. CDR3 length: 12 amino acids. CDR3 loop: CASKRGGNTIYF. The CDR3 DNA reads as TGTGCCAGCAAAAGGGGCGGAAACACCATATATTTT. The full variable domain, its missing parts supplied by reference TRBV11-3 and TRBJ1-3, is EAGVVQSPRYKIIEKKQPVAFWCNPISGHNTLYWYLQNLGQGPELLIRYENEEAVDDSQLPKDRFSAERLKGVDSTLKIQPAELGDSAVYLCASKRGGNTIYFGEGSWLTVV.

V and J are TRBV7-8 and TRBJ1-3; D possibly corresponds to TRBD1 (6 bases). Trimming left V 6 bases short and J 0 bases short, with 18 bases between. Germline assignment: CDR1 SGHVS and CDR2 FQNEAQ. The CDR3 length is 17 residues. CDR3 nucleotide sequence: TGTGCCAGCAGTCCTAGGGGGGTCACCTCCTCTGGAAACACCATATATTTT. This translates into CASSPRGVTSSGNTIYF.

V gene TRBV19 combines with J gene TRBJ1-1, with 10 bases fitting TRBD1. From germline, CDR1 is LNHDA and CDR2 SQIVND (reference sequence). The CDR3 is made up of 14 amino acids. The J segment lost 5 bases and the V segment lost 6 bases, leaving 6 bases of the junction unmatched. CDR3 loop: CASRGTGEGTEAFF. CDR3 in DNA: TGTGCCAGTAGGGGGACAGGGGAAGGAACTGAAGCTTTCTTT. Drawing the rest from reference TRBV19 and TRBJ1-1, the complete variable domain is DGGITQSPKYLFRKEGQNVTLSCEQNLNHDAMYWYRQDPGQGLRLIYYSQIVNDFQKGDIAEGYSVSREKKESFPLTVTSAQKNPTAFYLCASRGTGEGTEAFFGQGTRLTVV.

V usage is TRBV6-2 or TRBV6-3 and J usage is TRBJ2-2; a weak D match, TRBD2 (5 bases). Germline V gene lookup returns CDR1 MNHEY and CDR2 SVGEGT. Trimming pared 4 bases from V and 8 bases from J, leaving 11 bases between. This CDR3 has 13 amino acids. CDR3 coding DNA: TGTGCCAGCAGTTCACGTCGAGGGGGGGAGCTGTTTTTT. It translates to CASSSRRGGELFF.

The chain couples TRBV20-1 to TRBJ2-5; D gene uncertain. CDR3 size: 14 residues. Germline V gene lookup returns CDR1 DFQATT and CDR2 SNEGSKA (reference sequence). Trimming took off 1 base at V and 1 base at J, with 10 bases between the two ends. As DNA, the CDR3 is TGCAGTGCTAGAGTAGACCGTCCCCAAGAGACCCAGTACTTC. Protein sequence: CSARVDRPQETQYF.

The chain couples TRBV4-3 to TRBJ1-5, with D possibly TRBD1 on 6 matching bases. CDR1 and CDR2 from the germline V gene are LGHNA and YSLEER. There are 15 residues in the CDR3. V shed 0 bases and J shed 9 bases, with 15 bases lying between them. CDR3 in DNA: TGCGCCAGCAGCCAAGATCGGACAGCTAATGTGCCCCAGCATTTT. Translation gives CASSQDRTANVPQHF.

This clonotype was seen only a few times. The chain recombines TRBV6-1 with TRBJ2-4, with 12 nucleotides matching TRBD2. This CDR3 comprises 15 residues. Germline V gives CDR1 MNHNS, CDR2 SASEGT. After removal of 6 bases from V and 6 bases from J, the junction contained 6 bases not matched to a gene. CDR3 sequence (DNA): TGTGCCAGCAGAGAGACTAGCGGGAGTCGAAACATTCAGTACTTC. Its translation: CASRETSGSRNIQYF.